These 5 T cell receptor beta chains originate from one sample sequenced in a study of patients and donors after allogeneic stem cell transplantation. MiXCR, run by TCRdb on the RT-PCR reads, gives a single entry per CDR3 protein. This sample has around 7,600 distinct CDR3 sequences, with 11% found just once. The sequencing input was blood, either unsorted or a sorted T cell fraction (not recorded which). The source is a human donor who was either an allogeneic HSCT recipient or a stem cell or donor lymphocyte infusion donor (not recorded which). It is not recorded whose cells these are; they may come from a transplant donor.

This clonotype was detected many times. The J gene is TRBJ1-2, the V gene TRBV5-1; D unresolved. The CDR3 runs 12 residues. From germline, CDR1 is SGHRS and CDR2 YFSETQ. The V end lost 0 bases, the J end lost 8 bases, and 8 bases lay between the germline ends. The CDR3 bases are TGCGCCAGCAGCTTGGATGGTAAGGGCTACACCTTC. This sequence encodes CASSLDGKGYTF.

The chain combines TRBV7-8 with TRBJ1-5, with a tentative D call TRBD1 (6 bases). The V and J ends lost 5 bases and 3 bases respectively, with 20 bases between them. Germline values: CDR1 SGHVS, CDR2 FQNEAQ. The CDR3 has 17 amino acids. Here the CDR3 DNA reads TGTGCCAGCAGCCCCATCAGCAGGGGTTGGGTCAATCAGCCCCAGCATTTT. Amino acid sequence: CASSPISRGWVNQPQHF.

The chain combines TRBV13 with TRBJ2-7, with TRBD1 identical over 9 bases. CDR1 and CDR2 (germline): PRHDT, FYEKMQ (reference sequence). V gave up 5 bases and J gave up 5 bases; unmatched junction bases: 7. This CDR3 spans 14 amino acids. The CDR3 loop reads CASSRDREIDEQYF. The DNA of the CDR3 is TGTGCCAGCAGCCGGGACAGGGAAATTGACGAGCAGTACTTC.

CDR3 DNA: TGTGCCAGCAGTCGCACCAACTCCAGGACCTATGGCTACACCTTC. Encoded protein: CASSRTNSRTYGYTF. The chain combines TRBV27 with TRBJ1-2; D not resolved. V was cut by 5 bases and J by 4 bases, with 17 bases left in between. The CDR3 runs to 15 residues. Germline V lookup: CDR1 MNHEY, CDR2 SMNVEV (reference sequence).

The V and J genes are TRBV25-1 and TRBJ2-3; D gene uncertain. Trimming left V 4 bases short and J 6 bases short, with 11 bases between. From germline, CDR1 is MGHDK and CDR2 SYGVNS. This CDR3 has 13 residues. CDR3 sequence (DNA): TGTGCCAGCAGTGGATACCCCCCCGATACGCAGTATTTT. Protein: CASSGYPPDTQYF.